The sequence of this T cell receptor (beta chain) was determined in a study of shared clonotypes between healthy human individuals. CDR1 and CDR2 (germline): SGHTA, FQGNSA. The CDR3 loop spans 13 amino acids. V lost 3 bases, J lost 4 bases, and 9 bases lay in between. Sequencing used immunoSEQ multiplex PCR; TCRdb keeps in-frame clones, though not all of them. The sample comprises fewer than 3 million clones, around 93% of which are singletons, and approximately 0.39% rests with the top ten. The gene calls are TRBV7-2 and TRBJ1-2; D gene ambiguous. The sequencing sample was made of naive CD4+ T cells from PBMCs. Subset of the sample: CD45RA+ positively selected. The sequence was obtained from a man aged 18 to 29 in good health. Some clones in this sample may be carry-over from other donors' samples. The CDR3 DNA sequence: TGTGCCAGCAGCTTCACATCCTTCTATGGCTACACCTTC. Translation gives CASSFTSFYGYTF.